A selection of T cell receptor beta chains follows, all from one sample in a study of T cells expressing NK-cell markers. TCRdb reworked the 5' RACE reads into one entry per CDR3 protein, no DNA. Its listing shows some 600,000 distinct CDR3 sequences. The sequenced sample was blood T cells: a sorted CD56 or NKG2C T cell subset, CD4+ or CD8+ T cells, or bulk PBMC T cells (not recorded which). These receptors were obtained from a man between 18 and 29 years old in good health. Both conserved end residues are part of each CDR3. Fields, in order: J gene, V gene, CDR3 protein.

TRBJ2-2 | TRBV5-1 | CASSYGDRGNGELFF
TRBJ2-5 | TRBV18 | CASSPLPWETQYF
TRBJ2-3 | TRBV28 | CASTLGTISADTQYF
TRBJ1-2 | TRBV6-2/TRBV6-3 | CASRDTGGKGYGYTF
TRBJ2-1 | TRBV5-6 | CASSLGLIYNEQFF
TRBJ2-5 | TRBV5-6 | CASSFLSRFQETQYF
TRBJ2-1 | TRBV5-6 | CASSFRQVALEQFF
TRBJ2-3 | TRBV12-3/TRBV12-4 | CASSYFGGRTDTQYF
TRBJ2-2 | TRBV7-2 | CASSLVLQRDTGELFF
TRBJ1-4 | TRBV5-5 | CASSLLVRASTNEKLFF
TRBJ2-1 | TRBV7-2 | CASRPTTASSYNEQFF
TRBJ1-5 | TRBV6-2/TRBV6-3 | CASKDKNYNQPQHF
TRBJ2-7 | TRBV28 | CASSSGLAGLYEQYF
TRBJ2-1 | TRBV12-3/TRBV12-4 | CASSPRLGNEQFF
TRBJ1-3 | TRBV6-5 | CASSYGTGIGNTIYF
TRBJ1-5 | TRBV12-5 | CASAKGGQPQHF
TRBJ1-2 | TRBV6-1 | CASSGDISNYGYTF
TRBJ2-5 | TRBV20-1 | CSAETTGGQETQYF
TRBJ2-1 | TRBV11-2 | CASSLGDPGLYRNEQFF
TRBJ2-7 | TRBV4-3 | CASSQDPGVEGGEQYF
TRBJ1-2 | TRBV29-1 | CSVGRGKQGGYTF
TRBJ1-2 | TRBV20-1 | CSVLTGFGYTF
TRBJ2-6 | TRBV12-3/TRBV12-4 | CASSARVSSSGANVLTF
TRBJ2-5 | TRBV5-1 | CASSPVGGETQYF